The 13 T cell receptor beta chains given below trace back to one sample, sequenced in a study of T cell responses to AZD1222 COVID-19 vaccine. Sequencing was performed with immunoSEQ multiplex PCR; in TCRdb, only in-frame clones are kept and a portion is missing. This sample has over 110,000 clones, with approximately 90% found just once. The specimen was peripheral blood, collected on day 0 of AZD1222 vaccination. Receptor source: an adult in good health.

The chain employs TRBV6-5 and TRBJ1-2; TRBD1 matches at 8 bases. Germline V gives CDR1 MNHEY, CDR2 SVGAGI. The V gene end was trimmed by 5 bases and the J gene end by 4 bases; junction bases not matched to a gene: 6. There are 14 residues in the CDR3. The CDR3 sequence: CASSPQQGVYGYTF. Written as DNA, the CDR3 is TGTGCCAGCAGTCCTCAACAGGGGGTCTATGGCTACACCTTC.

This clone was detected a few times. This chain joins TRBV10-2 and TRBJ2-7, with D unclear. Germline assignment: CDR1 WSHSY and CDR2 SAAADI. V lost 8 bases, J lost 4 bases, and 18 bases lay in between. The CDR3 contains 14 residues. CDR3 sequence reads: CASLPSPQWYEQYF. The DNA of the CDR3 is TGCGCCAGCCTCCCGAGCCCCCAATGGTACGAGCAGTACTTC.

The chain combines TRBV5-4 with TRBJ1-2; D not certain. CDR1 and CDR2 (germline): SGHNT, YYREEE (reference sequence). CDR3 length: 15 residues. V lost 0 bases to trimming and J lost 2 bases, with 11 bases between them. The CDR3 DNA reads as TGTGCCAGCAGCTTGGGGGCCCTGGGCAACTATGGCTACACCTTC. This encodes CASSLGALGNYGYTF.

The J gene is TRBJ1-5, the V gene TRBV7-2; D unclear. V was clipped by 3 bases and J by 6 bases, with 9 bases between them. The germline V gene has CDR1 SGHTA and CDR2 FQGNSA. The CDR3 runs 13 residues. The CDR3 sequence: CASSFPGTQPQHF. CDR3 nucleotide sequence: TGTGCCAGCAGCTTTCCGGGTACTCAGCCCCAGCATTTT.

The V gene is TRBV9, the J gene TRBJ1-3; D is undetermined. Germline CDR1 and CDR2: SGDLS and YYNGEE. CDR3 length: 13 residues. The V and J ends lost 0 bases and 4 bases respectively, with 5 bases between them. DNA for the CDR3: TGTGCCAGCAGCGTAGATCCCGGAAACACCATATATTTT. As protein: CASSVDPGNTIYF.

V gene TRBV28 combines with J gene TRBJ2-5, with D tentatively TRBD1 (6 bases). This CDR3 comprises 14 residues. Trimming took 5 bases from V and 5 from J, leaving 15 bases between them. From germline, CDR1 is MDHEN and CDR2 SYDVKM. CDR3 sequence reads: CASSTIQGVETQYF. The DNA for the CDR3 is TGTGCCAGCAGTACCATACAGGGTGTGGAGACCCAGTACTTC.

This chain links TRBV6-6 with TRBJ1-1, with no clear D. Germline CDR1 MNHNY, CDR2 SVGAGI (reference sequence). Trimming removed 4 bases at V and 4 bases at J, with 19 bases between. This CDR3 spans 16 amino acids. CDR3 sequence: CASSLTIGRSSTEAFF. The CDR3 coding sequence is TGTGCCAGCAGTTTGACCATAGGACGGAGTTCCACTGAAGCTTTCTTT.

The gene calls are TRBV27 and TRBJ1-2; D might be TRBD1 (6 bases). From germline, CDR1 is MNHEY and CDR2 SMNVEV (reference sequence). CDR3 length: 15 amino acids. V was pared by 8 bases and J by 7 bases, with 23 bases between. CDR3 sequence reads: CASSPGGTHGGGYTF. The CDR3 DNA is TGTGCCAGCTCACCCGGGGGCACCCACGGTGGTGGCTACACCTTC.

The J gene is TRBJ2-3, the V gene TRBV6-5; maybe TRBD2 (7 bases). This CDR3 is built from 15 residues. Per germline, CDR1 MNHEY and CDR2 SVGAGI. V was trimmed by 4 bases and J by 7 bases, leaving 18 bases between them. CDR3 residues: CASSLGGGRSYTQYF. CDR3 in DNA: TGTGCCAGCAGTTTAGGGGGGGGCCGGTCCTATACGCAGTATTTT.

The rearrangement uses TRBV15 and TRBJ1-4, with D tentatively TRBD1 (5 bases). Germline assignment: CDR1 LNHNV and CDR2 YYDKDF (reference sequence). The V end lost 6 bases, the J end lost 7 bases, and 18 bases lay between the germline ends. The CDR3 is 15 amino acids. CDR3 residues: CATSTTGQSGEKLFF. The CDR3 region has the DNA TGTGCCACCAGTACTACAGGCCAATCCGGTGAAAAACTGTTTTTT.

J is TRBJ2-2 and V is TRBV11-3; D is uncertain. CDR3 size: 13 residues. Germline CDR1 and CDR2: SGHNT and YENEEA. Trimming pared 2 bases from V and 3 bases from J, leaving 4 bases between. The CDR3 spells CASSLQYTGELFF. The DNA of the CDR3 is TGTGCCAGCAGCTTACAATACACCGGGGAGCTGTTTTTT.

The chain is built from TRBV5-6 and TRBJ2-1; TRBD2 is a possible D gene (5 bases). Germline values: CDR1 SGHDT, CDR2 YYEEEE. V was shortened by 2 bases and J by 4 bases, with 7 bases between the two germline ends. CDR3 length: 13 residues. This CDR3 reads CASSFSAYNEQFF. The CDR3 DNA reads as TGTGCCAGCAGCTTTAGCGCGTACAATGAGCAGTTCTTC.

CDR3 DNA sequence: TGTGCCAGCAGCCCCCTGGGCGGGGAGCTGTTTTTT. Residues: CASSPLGGELFF. V gene TRBV27 combines with J gene TRBJ2-2; D is unclear. Germline V CDR1 and CDR2: MNHEY, SMNVEV (reference sequence). The V end lost 6 bases, the J end lost 7 bases, and 9 bases lay between the germline ends. The CDR3 runs to 12 residues.